The 26 T cell receptor beta chains below all came from one sample that was sequenced in a study of CD8+ T cells in alopecia areata. Extraction of RNA preceded its reverse transcription into cDNA, which served as the sequencing template. Sequencing used immunoSEQ multiplex PCR; TCRdb keeps in-frame clones, though not all of them. The profile shows about 180,000 clones, over 55% of them singletons. Sequenced material: CD4+ T cells sorted from blood, taken at week 0. These receptor sequences come from a human donor with alopecia areata.

The gene calls are TRBV7-2 and TRBJ1-2, with D maybe TRBD1 (6 bases). CDR1 is SGHTA, CDR2 FQGNSA, per germline. V lost 8 bases, J lost 0 bases, and 13 bases lay in between. This CDR3 has 14 residues. The CDR3 sequence: CASATGLANYGYTF. Here the CDR3 DNA reads TGTGCCAGCGCTACAGGGCTAGCTAACTATGGCTACACCTTC.

The CDR3 DNA follows: TGTGCCAGCAGCGCTGGACGGACTCGCAACTCGGAAAAACTGTTTTTT. Amino acid sequence: CASSAGRTRNSEKLFF. The rearrangement uses TRBV2 and TRBJ1-4; D not resolved. Trimming left V 6 bases short and J 8 bases short, with 22 bases between. This CDR3 has 16 residues. Germline V gene data show CDR1 as SNHLY and CDR2 as FYNNEI.

This clone was detected a few times. The chain is built from TRBV30 and TRBJ1-5, with D possibly being TRBD1 (5 bases). Deletions cut 1 base from V and 6 bases from J, with 10 bases between. CDR1 is GTSNPN and CDR2 is SVGIG in the germline V gene (reference sequence). This CDR3 has 13 amino acids. The CDR3 bases are TGTGCCTGGAGTGCCGGGGACTCTCAGCCCCAGCATTTT. Translated: CAWSAGDSQPQHF.

This chain joins TRBV10-3 and TRBJ2-7, with 7 bases that match TRBD1. Trimming removed 4 bases from V and 12 bases from J; junction bases left unmatched: 6. The CDR3 has 11 amino acids. CDR1 ENHRY and CDR2 SYGVKD come from the germline V gene. The CDR3 region is CAISADRVRYF. CDR3 bases: TGTGCCATCAGTGCTGACAGGGTCCGGTACTTC.

J is TRBJ2-2 and V is TRBV6-6, with 7 bases identical to TRBD1. The V gene end was trimmed by 6 bases and the J gene end by 0 bases; junction bases not matched to a gene: 4. Germline V CDR1 and CDR2: MNHNY, SVGAGI (reference sequence). This CDR3 is built from 15 residues. The chain's CDR3 is CASSLRGTNTGELFF. CDR3 DNA sequence: TGTGCCAGCAGCCTCAGGGGGACGAACACCGGGGAGCTGTTTTTT.

Here the CDR3 DNA reads TGTGCCTGGAGTCCGGGCCCGCCAAATGGCTACACCTTC. This encodes CAWSPGPPNGYTF. The chain joins TRBV30 to TRBJ1-2; D is uncertain. CDR3 length equals 13 residues. The V end was cut by 2 bases, the J end by 6 bases, with 13 bases between. Germline lookup yields CDR1 GTSNPN and CDR2 SVGIG (reference sequence).

This chain links TRBV7-3 with TRBJ2-1, with TRBD2 identical over 7 bases. The length of the CDR3 is 16 residues. Trimming took 0 bases from V and 5 from J; bases not matched to a gene: 7. Germline values: CDR1 SGHTA, CDR2 FQGTGA. The CDR3 protein is CASSLTPGGGNNEQFF. For the CDR3, the DNA is TGTGCCAGCAGCTTAACCCCCGGCGGGGGTAACAATGAGCAGTTCTTC.

The chain carries TRBV18 and TRBJ2-3, with a tentative D call TRBD2 (5 bases). The CDR3 has 16 residues. The germline gives CDR1 KGHSH, CDR2 LQKENI. V lost 3 bases to trimming and J lost 5 bases, with 18 bases between them. This CDR3 is CASSPLAGVRGDTQYF. CDR3 coding DNA: TGTGCCAGCTCACCTTTAGCCGGGGTTCGAGGAGATACGCAGTATTTT.

The sample holds a few counts of this clone. This chain connects TRBV27 to TRBJ2-1; D is unclear. The CDR3 is 11 residues long. CDR1 and CDR2 from the germline V gene are MNHEY and SMNVEV (reference sequence). The V gene lost 3 bases and the J gene lost 5 bases, with 2 bases spanning the gap. The CDR3 coding sequence is TGTGCCAGCAGTTTTAACAATGAGCAGTTCTTC. It encodes CASSFNNEQFF.

The CDR3 DNA is TGCAGCGTTACTGGGACGGCGAACACTGAAGCTTTCTTT. It yields the protein CSVTGTANTEAFF. The chain joins TRBV29-1 to TRBJ1-1; D possibly corresponds to TRBD1 (5 bases). This CDR3 region has 13 residues. Germline V gives CDR1 SQVTM, CDR2 ANQGSEA. Deletions cut 5 bases from V and 1 base from J, with 11 bases between.

The chain carries TRBV4-3 and TRBJ2-1; the D is unclear. This CDR3 has 16 residues. Germline CDR1 and CDR2: LGHNA and YSLEER. V lost 1 base and J 0 bases, leaving 10 bases between the germline ends. CDR3 nucleotide sequence: TGCGCCAGCAGCCAAGTGGGCAGAAGCTCCTACAATGAGCAGTTCTTC. Amino acid sequence: CASSQVGRSSYNEQFF.

A single count supports this clone. CDR3 coding DNA: TGTGCCAGCAGCGGGGGAGTTTTGGAGACCCAGTACTTC. Amino acids: CASSGGVLETQYF. V usage is TRBV7-8 and J usage is TRBJ2-5; D could derive from TRBD1 or TRBD2 (5 bases each). V lost 5 bases, J lost 5 bases, and 12 bases lay in between. Looked up from germline, CDR1 is SGHVS and CDR2 is FQNEAQ. This CDR3 contains 13 residues.

The chain carries TRBV29-1 and TRBJ1-2; 8 nucleotides agree with TRBD1. Trimming removed 4 bases from V and 3 bases from J; junction bases left unmatched: 7. The CDR3 contains 14 residues. Germline V gene data show CDR1 as SQVTM and CDR2 as ANQGSEA. The CDR3 here is CSVGADREYYGYTF. In nucleotides, the CDR3 is TGCAGCGTTGGAGCGGACAGGGAGTACTATGGCTACACCTTC.

The chain recombines TRBV6-1 with TRBJ2-3, with D unclear. CDR1 is MNHNS and CDR2 is SASEGT in the germline V gene. Trimming pared 4 bases from V and 8 bases from J, leaving 7 bases between. The CDR3 length is 11 residues. The CDR3 DNA sequence: TGTGCCAGCAGTGGGGGTAGTACGCAGTATTTT. The encoded protein is CASSGGSTQYF.

This rearrangement joins TRBV29-1 to TRBJ2-5; TRBD2 matches 14 bases. J was trimmed by 2 bases and V by 4 bases; bases with no gene match: 3. CDR1 SQVTM and CDR2 ANQGSEA come from the germline V gene. CDR3 size: 15 residues. The CDR3 sequence is CSVVGTSGGQETQYF. The CDR3 DNA sequence: TGCAGCGTTGTGGGGACTAGCGGGGGACAAGAGACCCAGTACTTC. Based on the CDR3 plus reference TRBV29-1 and TRBJ2-5, the full variable domain is SAVISQKPSRDICQRGTSLTIQCQVDSQVTMMFWYRQQPGQSLTLIATANQGSEATYESGFVIDKFPISRPNLTFSTLTVSNMSPEDSSIYLCSVVGTSGGQETQYFGPGTRLLVL.

Comments on this clone: At the DNA level, this CDR3 is encoded by other sequences in the same sample as well. The chain has TRBV29-1 and TRBJ1-1; 7 bases are shared with TRBD1. CDR1 is SQVTM, CDR2 ANQGSEA, per germline. The CDR3 has 13 amino acids. J gave up 1 base and V 7 bases, and 6 bases lay outside the gene matches. The CDR3 sequence: CSARTGGNTEAFF. DNA for the CDR3: TGCAGCGCAAGGACAGGTGGGAACACTGAAGCTTTCTTT. The variable domain in full, completed from reference TRBV29-1 and TRBJ1-1, reads SAVISQKPSRDICQRGTSLTIQCQVDSQVTMMFWYRQQPGQSLTLIATANQGSEATYESGFVIDKFPISRPNLTFSTLTVSNMSPEDSSIYLCSARTGGNTEAFFGQGTRLTVV.

This clone was recorded once. This sequence joins TRBV15 and TRBJ2-1; D is ambiguous. The germline V gene encodes CDR1 LNHNV and CDR2 YYDKDF (reference sequence). The CDR3 is made up of 15 amino acids. Trimming shortened V by 1 base and J by 0 bases, and 7 bases separated the two germline ends. CDR3 in amino acids: CATSRVGDSYNEQFF. CDR3 nucleotides: TGTGCCACCAGCAGAGTAGGCGACTCCTACAATGAGCAGTTCTTC.

This sequence joins TRBV4-3 and TRBJ1-2, with 8 bases fitting TRBD1. With 1 base clipped from V and 8 bases from J, the junction kept 6 bases outside the gene matches. The CDR3 runs 14 residues. Germline V gene lookup returns CDR1 LGHNA and CDR2 YSLEER. CDR3 residues: CASSQARTGSGYTF. As DNA, the CDR3 is TGCGCCAGCAGCCAAGCTAGGACAGGGAGCGGCTACACCTTC.

This clone showed up just a few times. The gene calls are TRBV10-3 and TRBJ2-7; D gene ambiguous. The CDR3 sequence is 13 residues long. Germline values: CDR1 ENHRY, CDR2 SYGVKD. V was clipped by 2 bases and J by 1 base, with 6 bases between them. Written as DNA, the CDR3 is TGTGCCATCAGTGAGGGGATTTCCTACGAGCAGTACTTC. It encodes CAISEGISYEQYF.

The chain links TRBV29-1 to TRBJ2-5, with TRBD2 as a possible D gene (6 bases). This CDR3 region has 12 residues. Trimming left V 4 bases short and J 4 bases short, with 10 bases between. The V gene's germline CDR1 is SQVTM and CDR2 ANQGSEA. CDR3 nucleotides: TGCAGCGTTGGTGGGGGAGGAGAGACCCAGTACTTC. Its protein product is CSVGGGGETQYF. The whole variable domain, remainder taken from reference TRBV29-1 and TRBJ2-5, is SAVISQKPSRDICQRGTSLTIQCQVDSQVTMMFWYRQQPGQSLTLIATANQGSEATYESGFVIDKFPISRPNLTFSTLTVSNMSPEDSSIYLCSVGGGGETQYFGPGTRLLVL.

This clone came up a few times. Other DNA sequences from this sample encode an identical CDR3 as well. The gene calls are TRBV5-1 and TRBJ1-1; TRBD1 aligns across 8 bases. The CDR3 spans 13 residues. V was pared by 2 bases and J by 5 bases, with 2 bases of the junction left unmatched. In germline, CDR1 is SGHRS, CDR2 YFSETQ. The CDR3 spells CASSFDRGTEAFF. The CDR3 DNA sequence: TGCGCCAGCAGCTTTGACAGGGGAACTGAAGCTTTCTTT.

The CDR3 nucleotides read TGTGCCACCAGCAGAGGAGATAGTGGCAATCAGCCCCAGCATTTT. This gives the protein CATSRGDSGNQPQHF. The rearrangement joins TRBV15 to TRBJ1-5, with D unclear. Germline CDR1 reads LNHNV; CDR2 reads YYDKDF (reference sequence). With 1 base removed from V and 2 bases from J, the gap between germline ends came to 9 bases. This CDR3 has 15 amino acids.

The V and J genes are TRBV6-6 and TRBJ2-7; 8 bases map to TRBD1. The ends lost 6 bases at V and 13 bases at J; junction bases unmatched: 8. The CDR3 consists of 11 residues. The germline gives CDR1 MNHNY, CDR2 SVGAGI (reference sequence). As DNA, the CDR3 is TGTGCCAGCAGGTCCGGGACAGGAGAATACTTC. It is translated as CASRSGTGEYF.

The chain is built from TRBV5-6 and TRBJ2-5; 7 bases line up with TRBD1. This CDR3 spans 13 amino acids. Germline-derived CDR1 and CDR2 are SGHDT and YYEEEE. V shed 4 bases, J shed 2 bases, and the junction held 2 bases outside the gene matches. The CDR3: CASSVGQQETQYF. Here the CDR3 DNA reads TGTGCCAGCAGCGTGGGACAGCAAGAGACCCAGTACTTC.

V and J are TRBV7-2 and TRBJ1-2; possible D gene TRBD1, 6 bases. Between the trimmed V and J ends, which lost 5 bases and 8 bases, there was a span of 18 bases. The CDR3 loop spans 14 amino acids. Germline V gene lookup returns CDR1 SGHTA and CDR2 FQGNSA. This chain's CDR3 is CASSLGGGTRGYTF. The CDR3 DNA follows: TGTGCCAGCAGCCTGGGGGGCGGGACGCGCGGCTACACCTTC.

DNA for the CDR3: TGTGCCAGCTCACTGGGGGCTGGTCAGCCCCAGCATTTT. As protein: CASSLGAGQPQHF. The V gene is TRBV18, the J gene TRBJ1-5, with a tentative D call TRBD1 (6 bases). This CDR3 is built from 13 residues. The V end lost 4 bases, the J end lost 6 bases, and 10 bases lay between the germline ends. Germline values: CDR1 KGHSH, CDR2 LQKENI. Drawing the rest from reference TRBV18 and TRBJ1-5, the complete variable domain is NAGVMQNPRHLVRRRGQEARLRCSPMKGHSHVYWYRQLPEEGLKFMVYLQKENIIDESGMPKERFSAEFPKEGPSILRIQQVVRGDSAAYFCASSLGAGQPQHFGDGTRLSIL.